The source of this TCR beta chain is a study of shared clonotypes between healthy human individuals. The authors ran the assay at deep level. For each subset, genomic DNA was distributed in equal portions over several immunoSEQ plates. Some clones are missing from TCRdb's copy, which holds only in-frame ones; the method was immunoSEQ multiplex PCR. The sample yields around 990,000 clones, 60% to 80% seen once. The V end lost 4 bases, the J end lost 3 bases, and 15 bases lay between the germline ends. This CDR3 has 15 amino acids. Germline CDR1 is MNHEY and CDR2 is SMNVEV (reference sequence). Donors were healthy HIV-negative adults without recently reported acute infections or vaccinations.

The sample taken for sequencing was memory CD4+ T cells from PBMCs. Subset defined: CD45RA-negative fraction. J is TRBJ1-1 and V is TRBV27; unclear D gene. This clonotype originated in a man aged 18 to 30 in good health. Some clones in this sample may be carry-over from other donors' samples. The CDR3 region has the DNA TGTGCCAGCAGTTCGACCAACAGTGGGCACACTGAAGCTTTCTTT. Residues: CASSSTNSGHTEAFF.